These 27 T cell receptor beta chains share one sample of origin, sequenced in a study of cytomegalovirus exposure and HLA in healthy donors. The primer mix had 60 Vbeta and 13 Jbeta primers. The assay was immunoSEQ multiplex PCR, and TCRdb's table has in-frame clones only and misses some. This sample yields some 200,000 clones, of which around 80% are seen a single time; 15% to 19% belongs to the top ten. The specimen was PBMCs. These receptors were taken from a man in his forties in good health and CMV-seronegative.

In DNA, the CDR3 is TGTGCCAGCAGCGTAAGTTGGACAGCCAACTCCTACGAGCAGTACTTC. Translation: CASSVSWTANSYEQYF. This chain links TRBV9 with TRBJ2-7, with TRBD1 as a possible D gene (6 bases). From germline, CDR1 is SGDLS and CDR2 YYNGEE. The CDR3 has 16 amino acids. V was shortened by 1 base and J by 0 bases, with 14 bases between the two germline ends.

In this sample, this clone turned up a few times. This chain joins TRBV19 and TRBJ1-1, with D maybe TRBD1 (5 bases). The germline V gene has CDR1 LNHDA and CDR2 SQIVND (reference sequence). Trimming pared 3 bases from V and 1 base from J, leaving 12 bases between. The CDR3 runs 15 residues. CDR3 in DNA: TGTGCCAGTAGTATCCTCTCGGGGGGGAACACTGAAGCTTTCTTT. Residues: CASSILSGGNTEAFF. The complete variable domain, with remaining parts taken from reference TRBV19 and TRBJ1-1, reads DGGITQSPKYLFRKEGQNVTLSCEQNLNHDAMYWYRQDPGQGLRLIYYSQIVNDFQKGDIAEGYSVSREKKESFPLTVTSAQKNPTAFYLCASSILSGGNTEAFFGQGTRLTVV.

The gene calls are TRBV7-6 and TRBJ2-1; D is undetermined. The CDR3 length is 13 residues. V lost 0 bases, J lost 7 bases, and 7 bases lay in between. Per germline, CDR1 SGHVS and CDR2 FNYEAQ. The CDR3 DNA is TGTGCCAGCAGCTTAGCAACAGTTAATGAGCAGTTCTTC. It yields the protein CASSLATVNEQFF.

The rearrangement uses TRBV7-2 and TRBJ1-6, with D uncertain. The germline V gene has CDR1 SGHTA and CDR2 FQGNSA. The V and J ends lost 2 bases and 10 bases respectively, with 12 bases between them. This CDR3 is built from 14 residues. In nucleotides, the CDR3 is TGTGCCAGCAGCTTACGGGGTCTGGGGTCACCCCTCCACTTT. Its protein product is CASSLRGLGSPLHF.

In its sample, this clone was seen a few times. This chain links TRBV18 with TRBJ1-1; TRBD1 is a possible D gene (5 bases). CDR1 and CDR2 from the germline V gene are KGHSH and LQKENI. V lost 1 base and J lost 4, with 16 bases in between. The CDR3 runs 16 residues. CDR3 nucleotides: TGTGCCAGCTCACCACTAGAGACAGTTGCAGTCACTGAAGCTTTCTTT. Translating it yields CASSPLETVAVTEAFF. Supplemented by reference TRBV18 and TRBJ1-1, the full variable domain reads NAGVMQNPRHLVRRRGQEARLRCSPMKGHSHVYWYRQLPEEGLKFMVYLQKENIIDESGMPKERFSAEFPKEGPSILRIQQVVRGDSAAYFCASSPLETVAVTEAFFGQGTRLTVV.

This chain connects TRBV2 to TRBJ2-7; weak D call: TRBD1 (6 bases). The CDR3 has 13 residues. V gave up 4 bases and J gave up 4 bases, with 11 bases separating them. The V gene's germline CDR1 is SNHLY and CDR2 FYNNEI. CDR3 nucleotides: TGTGCCAGCAGTGGAGGGGGTTTGTACGAGCAGTACTTC. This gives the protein CASSGGGLYEQYF.

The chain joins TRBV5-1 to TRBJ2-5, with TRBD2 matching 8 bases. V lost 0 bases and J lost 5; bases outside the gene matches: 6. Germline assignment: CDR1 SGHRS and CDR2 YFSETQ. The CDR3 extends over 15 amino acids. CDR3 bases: TGCGCCAGCAGCTTGGGGGTCGGGGGGGCGGAGACCCAGTACTTC. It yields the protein CASSLGVGGAETQYF. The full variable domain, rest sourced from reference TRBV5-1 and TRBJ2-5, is KAGVTQTPRYLIKTRGQQVTLSCSPISGHRSVSWYQQTPGQGLQFLFEYFSETQRNKGNFPGRFSGRQFSNSRSEMNVSTLELGDSALYLCASSLGVGGAETQYFGPGTRLLVL.

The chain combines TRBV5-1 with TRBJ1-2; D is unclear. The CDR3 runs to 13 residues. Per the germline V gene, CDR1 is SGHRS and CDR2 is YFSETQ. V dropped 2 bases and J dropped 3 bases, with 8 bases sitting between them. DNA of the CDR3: TGCGCCAGCAGCTTCTCGGCGGACTATGGCTACACCTTC. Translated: CASSFSADYGYTF.

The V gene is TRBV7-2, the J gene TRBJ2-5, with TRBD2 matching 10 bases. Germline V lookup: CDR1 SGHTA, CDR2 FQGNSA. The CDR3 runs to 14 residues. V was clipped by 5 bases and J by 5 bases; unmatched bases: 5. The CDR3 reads CASSASGGGETQYF. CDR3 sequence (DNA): TGTGCCAGCAGCGCTAGCGGGGGCGGGGAGACCCAGTACTTC.

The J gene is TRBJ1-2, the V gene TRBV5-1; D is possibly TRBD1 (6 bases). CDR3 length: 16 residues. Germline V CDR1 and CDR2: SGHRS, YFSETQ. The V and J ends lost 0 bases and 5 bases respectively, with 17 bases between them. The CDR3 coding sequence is TGCGCCAGCAGCTTGGCTGGACGACAGGTCATGTATGGCTACACCTTC. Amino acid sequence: CASSLAGRQVMYGYTF.

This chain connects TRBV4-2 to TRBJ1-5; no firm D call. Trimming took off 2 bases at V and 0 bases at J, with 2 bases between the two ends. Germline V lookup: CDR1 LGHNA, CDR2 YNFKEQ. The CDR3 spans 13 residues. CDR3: CASSQRSNQPQHF. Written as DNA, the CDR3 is TGTGCCAGCAGCCAACGTAGCAATCAGCCCCAGCATTTT.

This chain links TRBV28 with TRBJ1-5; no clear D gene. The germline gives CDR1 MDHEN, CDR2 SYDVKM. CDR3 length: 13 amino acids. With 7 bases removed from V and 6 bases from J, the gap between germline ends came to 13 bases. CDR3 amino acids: CASITPGGQPQHF. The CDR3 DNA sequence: TGTGCCAGCATCACACCCGGAGGTCAGCCCCAGCATTTT.

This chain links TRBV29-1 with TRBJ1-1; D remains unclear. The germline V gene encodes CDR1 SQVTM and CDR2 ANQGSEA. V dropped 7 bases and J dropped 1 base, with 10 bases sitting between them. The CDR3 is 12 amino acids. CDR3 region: CSAAGGNTEAFF. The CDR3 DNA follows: TGCAGCGCCGCAGGAGGGAACACTGAAGCTTTCTTT.

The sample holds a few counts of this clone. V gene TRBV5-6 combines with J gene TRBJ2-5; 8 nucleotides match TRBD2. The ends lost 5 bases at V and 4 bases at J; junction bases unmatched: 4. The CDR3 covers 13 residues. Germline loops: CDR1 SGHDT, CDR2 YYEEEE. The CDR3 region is CASRGLAGETQYF. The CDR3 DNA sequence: TGTGCCAGCAGAGGACTAGCTGGAGAGACCCAGTACTTC.

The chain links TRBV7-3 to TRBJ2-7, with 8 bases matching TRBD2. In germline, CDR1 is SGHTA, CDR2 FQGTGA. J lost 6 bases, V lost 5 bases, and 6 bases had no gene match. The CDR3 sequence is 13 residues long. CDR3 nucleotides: TGTGCCAGCAGCCCCGGGGGGGGACGCGAGCAGTACTTC. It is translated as CASSPGGGREQYF.

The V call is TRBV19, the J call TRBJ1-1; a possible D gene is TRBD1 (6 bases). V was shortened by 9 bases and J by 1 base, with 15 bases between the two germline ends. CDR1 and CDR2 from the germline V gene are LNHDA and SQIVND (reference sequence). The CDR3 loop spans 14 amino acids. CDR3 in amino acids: CASWDTEKNTEAFF. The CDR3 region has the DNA TGTGCCAGCTGGGACACGGAGAAGAACACTGAAGCTTTCTTT.

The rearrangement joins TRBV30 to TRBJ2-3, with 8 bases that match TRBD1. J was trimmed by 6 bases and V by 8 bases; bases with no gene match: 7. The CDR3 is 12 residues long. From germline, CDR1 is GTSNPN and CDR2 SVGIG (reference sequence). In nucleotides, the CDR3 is TGTGCCCGTAGACAGGGGATGGATACGCAGTATTTT. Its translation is CARRQGMDTQYF.

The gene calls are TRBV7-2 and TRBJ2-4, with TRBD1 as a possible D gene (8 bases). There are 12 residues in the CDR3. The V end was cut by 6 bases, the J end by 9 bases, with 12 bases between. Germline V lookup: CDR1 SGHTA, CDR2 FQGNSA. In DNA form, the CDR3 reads TGTGCCAGCAGGAACAGGGGGGGCATTCAGTACTTC. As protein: CASRNRGGIQYF.

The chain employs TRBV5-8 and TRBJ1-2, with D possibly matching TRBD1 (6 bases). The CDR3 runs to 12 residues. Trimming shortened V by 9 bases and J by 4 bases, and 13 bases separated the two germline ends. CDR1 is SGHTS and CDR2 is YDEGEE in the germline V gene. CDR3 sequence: CATRARGYGYTF. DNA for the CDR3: TGTGCCACCCGTGCCAGGGGCTATGGCTACACCTTC. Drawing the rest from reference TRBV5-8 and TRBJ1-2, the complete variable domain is EAGVTQSPTHLIKTRGQQATLRCSPISGHTSVYWYQQALGLGLQFLLWYDEGEERNRGNFPPRFSGRQFPNYSSELNVNALELEDSALYLCATRARGYGYTFGSGTRLTVV.

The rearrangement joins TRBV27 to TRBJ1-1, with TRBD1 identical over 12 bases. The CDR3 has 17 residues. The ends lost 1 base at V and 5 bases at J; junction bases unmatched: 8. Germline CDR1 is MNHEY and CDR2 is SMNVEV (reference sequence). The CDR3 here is CASSLLLGQGAGTEAFF. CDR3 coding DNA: TGTGCCAGCAGTTTATTGCTGGGACAGGGGGCAGGTACTGAAGCTTTCTTT.

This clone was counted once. In DNA, the CDR3 is TGTGCCAGCAGCGGGGCCACTTCTAACGAGCAGTACTTC. Its protein is CASSGATSNEQYF. The genes are TRBV9 and TRBJ2-7; D is unclear. The germline V gene encodes CDR1 SGDLS and CDR2 YYNGEE. The V end was cut by 3 bases, the J end by 5 bases, with 12 bases between. The CDR3 spans 13 residues.

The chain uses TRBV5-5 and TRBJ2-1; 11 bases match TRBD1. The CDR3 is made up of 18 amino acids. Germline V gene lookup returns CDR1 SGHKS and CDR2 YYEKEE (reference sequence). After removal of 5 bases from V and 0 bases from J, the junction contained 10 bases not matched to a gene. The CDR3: CASSMGTGGRSSYNEQFF. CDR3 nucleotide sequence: TGTGCCAGCAGTATGGGGACAGGGGGACGGAGCTCCTACAATGAGCAGTTCTTC.

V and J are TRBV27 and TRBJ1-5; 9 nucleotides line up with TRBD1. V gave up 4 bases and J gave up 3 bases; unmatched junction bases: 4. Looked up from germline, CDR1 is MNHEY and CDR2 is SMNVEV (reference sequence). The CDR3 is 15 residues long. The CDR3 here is CASSWTGAINQPQHF. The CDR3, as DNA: TGTGCCAGCAGTTGGACAGGGGCGATCAATCAGCCCCAGCATTTT.

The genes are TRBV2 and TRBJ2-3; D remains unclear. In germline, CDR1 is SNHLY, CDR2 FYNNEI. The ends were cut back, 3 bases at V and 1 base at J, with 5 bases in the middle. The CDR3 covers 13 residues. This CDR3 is CASSEAGTDTQYF. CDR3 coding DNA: TGTGCCAGCAGTGAGGCAGGCACAGATACGCAGTATTTT.

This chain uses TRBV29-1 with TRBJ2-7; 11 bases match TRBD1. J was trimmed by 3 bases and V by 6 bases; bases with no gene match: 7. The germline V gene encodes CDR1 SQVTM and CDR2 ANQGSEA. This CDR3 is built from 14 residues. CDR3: CSVPWTGGGYEQYF. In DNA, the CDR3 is TGCAGCGTGCCCTGGACAGGGGGCGGCTACGAGCAGTACTTC.

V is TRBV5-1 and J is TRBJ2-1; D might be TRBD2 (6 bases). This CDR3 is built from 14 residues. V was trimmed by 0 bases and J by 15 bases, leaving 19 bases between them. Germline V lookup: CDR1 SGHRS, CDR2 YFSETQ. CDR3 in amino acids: CASSLGGEFGEGFF. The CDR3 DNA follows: TGCGCCAGCAGCTTGGGGGGGGAGTTCGGCGAGGGGTTCTTC. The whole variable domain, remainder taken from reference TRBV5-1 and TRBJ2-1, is KAGVTQTPRYLIKTRGQQVTLSCSPISGHRSVSWYQQTPGQGLQFLFEYFSETQRNKGNFPGRFSGRQFSNSRSEMNVSTLELGDSALYLCASSLGGEFGEGFFGPGTRLTVL.

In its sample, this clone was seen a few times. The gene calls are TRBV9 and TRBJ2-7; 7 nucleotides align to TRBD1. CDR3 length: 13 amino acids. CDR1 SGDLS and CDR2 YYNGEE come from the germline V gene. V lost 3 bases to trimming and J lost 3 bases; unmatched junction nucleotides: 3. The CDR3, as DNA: TGTGCCAGCAGCGGTCAGGGGGACTACGAGCAGTACTTC. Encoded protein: CASSGQGDYEQYF.